The clone carrying this T cell receptor beta chain was picked up a small number of times. Its antigen is currently unknown. This CDR3 is 14 amino acids long. V was cut by 5 bases and J by 0 bases, with 9 bases left in between. Germline V gene sequence: CDR1 MNHEY, CDR2 SMNVEV (reference sequence). This entry belongs to a study of response to subunit inactivated influenza vaccine. Findings and limits, study-wide: Authors suggested few new T cells are recruited by each seasonal influenza vaccination.

Using its own MiXCR run on the RT-PCR reads, TCRdb lists one record per CDR3 protein. The sample consists of around 540,000 distinct CDR3 sequences, 12% of them appearing once. The sample consisted of PBMCs from blood, taken on the day of vaccination. The chain has TRBV27 and TRBJ2-3; no clear D. The sequence was collected from a man over 45 who received an inactivated influenza vaccine. CDR3 in amino acids: CASSTLGSTDTQYF. The CDR3 bases are TGTGCCAGCAGTACCTTGGGGAGCACAGATACGCAGTATTTT.